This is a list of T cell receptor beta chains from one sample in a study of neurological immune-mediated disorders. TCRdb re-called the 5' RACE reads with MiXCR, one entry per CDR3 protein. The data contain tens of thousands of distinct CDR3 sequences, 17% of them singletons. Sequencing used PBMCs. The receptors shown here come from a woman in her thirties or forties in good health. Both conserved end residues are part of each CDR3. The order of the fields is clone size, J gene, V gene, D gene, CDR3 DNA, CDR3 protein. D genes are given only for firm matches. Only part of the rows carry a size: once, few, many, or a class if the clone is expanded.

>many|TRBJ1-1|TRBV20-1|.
TGCAGTGCTAGAGAGGGGGGAGACACTGAAGCTTTCTTT
CSAREGGDTEAFF
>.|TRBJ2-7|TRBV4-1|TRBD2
TGCGCCAGCAGCCAAAAAGCGGGGGAATACTACGAGCAGTACTTC
CASSQKAGEYYEQYF
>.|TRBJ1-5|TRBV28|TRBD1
TGTGCCAGCACCTCGGGACAGGATCAGCCCCAGCATTTT
CASTSGQDQPQHF
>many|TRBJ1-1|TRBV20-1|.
TGCAGTGCTGCCTCACCTATGAACACTGAAGCTTTCTTT
CSAASPMNTEAFF
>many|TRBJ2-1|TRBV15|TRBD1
TGTGCCACCAGCGGGACAGGTAGCTACAATGAGCAGTTCTTC
CATSGTGSYNEQFF
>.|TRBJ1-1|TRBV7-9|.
TGTGCCAGCAACTTAGCAAGGGGTATCCAAACTGAAGGTTTCTTT
CASNLARGIQTEGFF
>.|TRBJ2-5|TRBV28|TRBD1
TGTGCCAGCAGTCTAGGTACAGGGGGTCGGGAGACCCAGTACTTC
CASSLGTGGRETQYF
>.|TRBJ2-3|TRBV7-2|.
TGTGCCAGCAGCTTAGATTACCAAACAGATACGCAGTATTTT
CASSLDYQTDTQYF
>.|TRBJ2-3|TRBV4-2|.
TGTGCCAGCAGCCAAGAAGGAACCAAAGATACGCAGTATTTT
CASSQEGTKDTQYF
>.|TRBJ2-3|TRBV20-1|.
TGCAGTGCCACAGGGATGGATACGCAGTATTTT
CSATGMDTQYF
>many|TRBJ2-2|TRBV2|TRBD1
TGTGCCAGCAGGCTTGGGACAGCGAACACCGGGGAGCTGTTTTTT
CASRLGTANTGELFF
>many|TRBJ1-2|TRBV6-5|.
TGTGCCAGCAGTTACTCGTTATCCCCAGGGGACTATGGCTACACCTTC
CASSYSLSPGDYGYTF
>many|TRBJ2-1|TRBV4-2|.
TGTGCCAGCAGCCAAGACCAGGGGAACAATGAGCAGTTCTTC
CASSQDQGNNEQFF
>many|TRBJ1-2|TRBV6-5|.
TGTGCCAGCAGTTACGAGTCCGGACCTAACTATGGCTACACCTTC
CASSYESGPNYGYTF
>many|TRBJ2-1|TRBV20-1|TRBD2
TGCAGTGCTAGAGGGACTAGCGGGGGACCACCGGACAATGAGCAGTTCTTC
CSARGTSGGPPDNEQFF
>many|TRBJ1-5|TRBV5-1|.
TGCGCCAGCAGCCCAACAGGGCCCAATCAGCCCCAGCATTTT
CASSPTGPNQPQHF
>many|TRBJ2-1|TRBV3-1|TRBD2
TGTGCCAGCAGCCAGGGTCGGGGGGGTTCCTACAATGAGCAGTTCTTC
CASSQGRGGSYNEQFF
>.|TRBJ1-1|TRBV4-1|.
TGCGCCAGCAGCGCACTGATCCTCCCTATGAACACTGAAGCTTTCTTT
CASSALILPMNTEAFF
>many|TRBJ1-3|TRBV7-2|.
TGTGCCAGCAGCTTAGAAGTCGGCGTGGGAAACACCATATATTTT
CASSLEVGVGNTIYF
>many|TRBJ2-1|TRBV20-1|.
TGCAGTGCTCGCGGGGGCCGGAATGAGCAGTTCTTC
CSARGGRNEQFF
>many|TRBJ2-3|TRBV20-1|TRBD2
TGCAGTGCCCAGCGGGGGCCCAGCACAGATACGCAGTATTTT
CSAQRGPSTDTQYF
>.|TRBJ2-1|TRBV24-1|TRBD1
TGTGCCACCCGCGGGACAGGTAGCAATGAGCAGTTCTTC
CATRGTGSNEQFF
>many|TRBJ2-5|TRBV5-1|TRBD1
TGCGCCAGCAGCGAAACCGGGACAGCGAAAGAGACCCAGTACTTC
CASSETGTAKETQYF
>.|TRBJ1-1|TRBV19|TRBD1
TGTGCCAGTAGTCCCCATAGGCGACAGGGGTACGCTGAAGCTTTCTTT
CASSPHRRQGYAEAFF
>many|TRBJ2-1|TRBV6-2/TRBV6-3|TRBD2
TGTGCCAGCAGCCTCCTAGCGGGGGGGACCTACAATGAGCAGTTCTTC
CASSLLAGGTYNEQFF
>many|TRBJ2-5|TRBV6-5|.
TGTGCCAGCTATAGACTCGACGCTCAAGAGACCCAGTACTTC
CASYRLDAQETQYF
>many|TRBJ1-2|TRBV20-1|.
TGCGGACTGCTGGAGGGGCCCTATGGCTACACCTTC
CGLLEGPYGYTF
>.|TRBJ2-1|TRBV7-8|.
TGTGCCAGCAGCTCCTCGTACAATGAGCATTTCTTC
CASSSSYNEHFF
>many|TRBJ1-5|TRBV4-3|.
TGCGCCAGCAGCCAGACGGACACCCCCCGACAGCCCCAGCATTTT
CASSQTDTPRQPQHF
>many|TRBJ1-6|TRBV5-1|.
TGCGCCAGCAGCTTGGCCTCATCATATAATTCACCCCTCCACTTT
CASSLASSYNSPLHF
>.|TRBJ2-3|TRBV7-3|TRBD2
TGTGCCAGCAGCTTAAGCGGGGGGCTCAGCACAGATACGCAGTATTTT
CASSLSGGLSTDTQYF
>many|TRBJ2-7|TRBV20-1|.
TGCAGTGCTAGGGAAGACTACTACGAGCAGTACTTC
CSAREDYYEQYF
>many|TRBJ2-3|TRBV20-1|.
TGCAGTGCTAGTGTCGGTACGCAGTATTTT
CSASVGTQYF
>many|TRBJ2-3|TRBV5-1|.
TGCGCCAGCAGCCGGGTGGGGGGGGCCCCAGATACGCAGTATTTT
CASSRVGGAPDTQYF
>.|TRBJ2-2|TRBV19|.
TGTGCCAGTAATTCAGTGAACACCGGGGAGCTGTTTTTT
CASNSVNTGELFF
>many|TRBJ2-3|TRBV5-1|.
TGCGCCAGCAGCTCGGCTAACACAGATACGCAGTATTTT
CASSSANTDTQYF
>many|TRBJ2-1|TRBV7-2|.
TGTGCCAGCAGCTCCCGGGACAATGAGCAGTTCTTC
CASSSRDNEQFF
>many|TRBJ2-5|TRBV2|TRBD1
TGTGCCAGCAGGCCCGGGACAGGCTACCCAGGGGAGACCCAGTACTTC
CASRPGTGYPGETQYF
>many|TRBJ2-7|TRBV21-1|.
TGTGCCAGCCGACCGGGAGGGGGGAGTTACGAGCAGTACTTC
CASRPGGGSYEQYF
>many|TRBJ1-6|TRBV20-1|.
TGCAGTGCTAGATATGGACTGGGCAGCTCCTATAATTCACCCCTCCACTTT
CSARYGLGSSYNSPLHF
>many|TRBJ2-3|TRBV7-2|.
TGTGCCAGCAGCTTAGCGCTTTACGGGGCCACAGATACGCAGTATTTT
CASSLALYGATDTQYF
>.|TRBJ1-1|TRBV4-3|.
TGCGCCAGCAGCCAAGAAGAGGGAACTGAAGCTTTCTTT
CASSQEEGTEAFF
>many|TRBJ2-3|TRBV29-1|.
TGCAGCGCCGACGGGACCCGGATTACAGATACGCAGTATTTT
CSADGTRITDTQYF